The entry below gives a single T cell receptor (beta chain) sequence along with its context. Its antigen is unknown. V was cut by 4 bases and J by 1 base, with 11 bases left in between. CDR3 length: 16 amino acids. CDR1 and CDR2 (germline): MDHEN, SYDVKM. This entry is derived from a study of beta chain features in type 1 diabetes. Since all of the isolated RNA was reverse transcribed, expressed TCRB transcripts were what got sequenced. Data came from immunoSEQ multiplex PCR; TCRdb stores just in-frame clones and leaves some out. The sample gives about 360,000 clones, 10% to 15% of which show up once; approximately 0.015% is in the top ten. Overall study results and limits: These data did not resolve whether HLA type affects TCRB rearrangement.

The V call is TRBV28, the J call TRBJ1-6, with D possibly matching TRBD1 (5 bases). The receptor comes from a man younger than 30 in good health. Sequenced material: naive CD4+ T cells from blood. CDR3 sequence reads: CASSSHRTSYNSPLHF. The CDR3 region has the DNA TGTGCCAGCAGTTCCCATCGGACATCCTATAATTCACCCCTCCACTTT.